This TCR beta chain was profiled in a study of response to subunit inactivated influenza vaccine. TCRdb analysed the RT-PCR reads with MiXCR anew, one entry per CDR3 protein. The sample consists of over 650,000 distinct CDR3 sequences, roughly 20% of them appearing once. The source was PBMCs from blood, collected 5 to 6 days after vaccination. This receptor was taken from a man between 50 and 59 years old who received an inactivated influenza vaccine.

CDR3 in amino acids: CASSAPDRALNEQFF. CDR3 DNA: TGTGCCAGCAGCGCCCCCGACAGGGCGCTTAATGAGCAGTTCTTC. The chain uses TRBV2 and TRBJ2-1; TRBD1 matches at 7 bases. CDR3 length: 15 amino acids. V dropped 6 bases and J dropped 7; count of bases not matched to a gene: 12. The V gene's germline CDR1 is SNHLY and CDR2 FYNNEI.